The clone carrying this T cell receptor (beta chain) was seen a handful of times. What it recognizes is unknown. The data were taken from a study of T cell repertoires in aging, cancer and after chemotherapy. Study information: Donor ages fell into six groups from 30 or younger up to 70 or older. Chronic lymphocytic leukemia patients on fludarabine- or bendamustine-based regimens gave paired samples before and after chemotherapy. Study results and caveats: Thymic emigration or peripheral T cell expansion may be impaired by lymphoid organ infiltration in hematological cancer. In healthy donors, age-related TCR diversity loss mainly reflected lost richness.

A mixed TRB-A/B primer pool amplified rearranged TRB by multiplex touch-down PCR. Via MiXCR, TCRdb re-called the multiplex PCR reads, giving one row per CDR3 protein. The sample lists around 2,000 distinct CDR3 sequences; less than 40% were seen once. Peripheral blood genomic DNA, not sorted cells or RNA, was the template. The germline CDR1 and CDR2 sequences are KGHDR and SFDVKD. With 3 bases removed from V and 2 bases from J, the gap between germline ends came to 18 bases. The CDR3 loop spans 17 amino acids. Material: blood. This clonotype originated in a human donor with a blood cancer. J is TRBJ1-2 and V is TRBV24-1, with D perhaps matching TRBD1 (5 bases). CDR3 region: CATSDPPSTAANYGYTF. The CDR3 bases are TGTGCCACCAGTGATCCTCCTTCGACAGCAGCAAACTATGGCTACACCTTC.